This T cell receptor (beta chain) is from a study of OX40 agonist ivuxolimab in advanced cancers. Clones were read by immunoSEQ multiplex PCR, and TCRdb kept only the in-frame ones, dropping some. Found here are over 50,000 clones, roughly 84% of them singletons; the top ten hold more than 0.4%. This TCR was sampled from an adult with an advanced solid tumor such as melanoma, head and neck, liver or kidney cancer. The sequences come from CD4+ or CD8+ T cells sorted from blood, collected in a trial of the OX40 agonist ivuxolimab.

This chain's CDR3 is CAWHKIGNEQFF. The CDR3, as DNA: TGTGCCTGGCACAAGATTGGCAATGAGCAGTTCTTC. The rearrangement joins TRBV30 to TRBJ2-1, with D hard to call. Trimming removed 5 bases from V and 6 bases from J, with 11 bases in between. Germline V gene data show CDR1 as GTSNPN and CDR2 as SVGIG (reference sequence). The CDR3 covers 12 residues.